A selection of T cell receptor beta chains follows, all from one sample in a study of post-analysis software for immune sequencing data. MiXCR was run by TCRdb on the PCR reads, yielding one entry per CDR3 protein. The sample records fewer than 850,000 distinct CDR3 sequences, 40% to 55% being singletons. The source material was blood. The receptors shown here come from a girl aged 10-17 years with multiple sclerosis. The conserved cysteine and the conserved F or W are not part of the CDR3 here. The size entry is marked missing in some rows and otherwise reads once, few, many or a size class.

J gene: TRBJ2-1
clone size: -
V gene: TRBV7-8
CDR3 protein: ASSLASIRGNNEQF

J gene: TRBJ2-1
clone size: -
V gene: TRBV15
CDR3 protein: ATSRALAGVLEQF

J gene: TRBJ1-5
clone size: -
V gene: TRBV9
CDR3 protein: ASSVDGNQPQH

J gene: TRBJ2-4
clone size: -
V gene: TRBV7-9
CDR3 protein: ASSLVQQGARY

J gene: TRBJ2-7
clone size: few
V gene: TRBV29-1
CDR3 protein: SVELDPAYEQY

J gene: -
clone size: -
V gene: TRBV20-1
CDR3 protein: SAVLSAGYEQY

J gene: TRBJ2-7
clone size: -
V gene: TRBV7-2
CDR3 protein: ASSLGLAGGPADEQY

J gene: -
clone size: -
V gene: TRBV4-1
CDR3 protein: ASSQETSPLYEQY

J gene: TRBJ1-3
clone size: -
V gene: TRBV12-3/TRBV12-4
CDR3 protein: ATLGTLGNTIY

J gene: TRBJ2-5
clone size: once
V gene: TRBV5-1
CDR3 protein: ASSLTMLAGGLSSYNEQY

J gene: TRBJ2-1
clone size: few
V gene: TRBV9
CDR3 protein: ASSPRLASAYNEQF

J gene: TRBJ2-3
clone size: few
V gene: TRBV14
CDR3 protein: ASSQRGLPTDTQY

J gene: TRBJ2-7
clone size: -
V gene: TRBV12-3/TRBV12-4
CDR3 protein: ANSQQGVIHEQY

J gene: TRBJ1-2
clone size: -
V gene: TRBV29-1
CDR3 protein: SVARGGEGYT

J gene: TRBJ1-2
clone size: few
V gene: TRBV30
CDR3 protein: AWSVTSPGGYT

J gene: TRBJ2-1
clone size: few
V gene: TRBV27
CDR3 protein: ARDNEQF

J gene: TRBJ2-5
clone size: few
V gene: TRBV3-1
CDR3 protein: ASSQGFLETQY

J gene: TRBJ1-2
clone size: -
V gene: TRBV11-2
CDR3 protein: ASQDLHYGYT

J gene: TRBJ2-7
clone size: -
V gene: TRBV11-2
CDR3 protein: ASSLEGGRPYEQY

J gene: TRBJ2-7
clone size: few
V gene: TRBV5-1
CDR3 protein: ASAGGFGFTPYEQY

J gene: TRBJ2-7
clone size: -
V gene: TRBV20-1
CDR3 protein: SASTGGLAGGPSYEQY

J gene: TRBJ2-1
clone size: few
V gene: TRBV9
CDR3 protein: ASSVVGVGTTLEQF

J gene: TRBJ2-5
clone size: -
V gene: TRBV15
CDR3 protein: ATSRDRQLRETQY

J gene: TRBJ2-5
clone size: few
V gene: TRBV6-1
CDR3 protein: ASSEVAGGETQY

J gene: TRBJ1-1
clone size: -
V gene: TRBV6-2/TRBV6-3
CDR3 protein: ASIPREGRFTEAF

J gene: TRBJ2-3
clone size: -
V gene: TRBV6-2/TRBV6-3
CDR3 protein: ASSYGQSTTDTQY

J gene: TRBJ2-5
clone size: few
V gene: TRBV29-1
CDR3 protein: SVVLGNREETQY

J gene: TRBJ2-7
clone size: -
V gene: TRBV12-3/TRBV12-4
CDR3 protein: ASSLKVGTFFYEQY

J gene: TRBJ2-7
clone size: -
V gene: TRBV3-1
CDR3 protein: ASSQDRGYYEQY

J gene: TRBJ1-1
clone size: few
V gene: TRBV5-1
CDR3 protein: ASSLANGTRSQNTEAF

J gene: TRBJ2-7
clone size: -
V gene: TRBV5-1
CDR3 protein: ASSLLTGGTPTYEQY

J gene: TRBJ2-3
clone size: few
V gene: TRBV7-9
CDR3 protein: ASSLWTSGSGSDTQY

J gene: TRBJ2-1
clone size: -
V gene: TRBV20-1
CDR3 protein: SARGVGAPTYEQF

J gene: TRBJ2-6
clone size: -
V gene: TRBV19
CDR3 protein: ASNSFANVLT

J gene: TRBJ2-1
clone size: -
V gene: TRBV20-1
CDR3 protein: SAMVWLALDVEQF

J gene: TRBJ2-1
clone size: few
V gene: TRBV28
CDR3 protein: ASSLRGLSYNEQF

J gene: TRBJ2-7
clone size: few
V gene: TRBV29-1
CDR3 protein: SAYGRGQGHEQY

J gene: TRBJ2-3
clone size: -
V gene: TRBV11-2
CDR3 protein: ASNFLAGRTDTQY

J gene: TRBJ1-2
clone size: -
V gene: TRBV6-2/TRBV6-3
CDR3 protein: ASSALDTSGGYT

J gene: TRBJ2-1
clone size: -
V gene: TRBV3-1
CDR3 protein: ASSVGGGNSYNEQF

J gene: TRBJ1-2
clone size: once
V gene: TRBV2
CDR3 protein: ASEGKTVGGYT

J gene: TRBJ2-3
clone size: -
V gene: TRBV9
CDR3 protein: ASSVESLGTQY

J gene: TRBJ1-4
clone size: once
V gene: TRBV29-1
CDR3 protein: SVEGAPGEKLF

J gene: TRBJ2-3
clone size: once
V gene: TRBV3-1
CDR3 protein: ASSGTTSMGSTDTQY

J gene: TRBJ2-7
clone size: -
V gene: TRBV5-1
CDR3 protein: ASSLWFLNRDYEQY

J gene: TRBJ2-5
clone size: -
V gene: TRBV4-3
CDR3 protein: ASSQGLWTGETQY

J gene: TRBJ1-1
clone size: -
V gene: TRBV6-6
CDR3 protein: ASPAVEGTEAF

J gene: TRBJ2-7
clone size: few
V gene: TRBV6-1
CDR3 protein: ASSRDGVYEQY

J gene: TRBJ2-3
clone size: -
V gene: TRBV7-2
CDR3 protein: ASSLAGGGGDTQY

J gene: TRBJ2-7
clone size: many
V gene: TRBV29-1
CDR3 protein: SVGTSSSYEQY

J gene: TRBJ2-4
clone size: few
V gene: TRBV20-1
CDR3 protein: STTSLFGTLAKNIQY

J gene: TRBJ1-3
clone size: -
V gene: TRBV7-8
CDR3 protein: ASSGNSGRGNTIY

J gene: TRBJ1-2
clone size: -
V gene: TRBV20-1
CDR3 protein: SALPRDRANYGYT

J gene: TRBJ2-7
clone size: -
V gene: TRBV6-5
CDR3 protein: ASSSTSSGSSYEQY

J gene: TRBJ1-1
clone size: -
V gene: TRBV24-1
CDR3 protein: ATRSALRNTEAF

J gene: TRBJ1-2
clone size: -
V gene: TRBV7-8
CDR3 protein: ASSISRIPNYGYT

J gene: -
clone size: -
V gene: TRBV20-1
CDR3 protein: SVEGADEQY

J gene: TRBJ2-5
clone size: -
V gene: TRBV20-1
CDR3 protein: SARDARTANRETQY

J gene: TRBJ1-2
clone size: few
V gene: TRBV5-1
CDR3 protein: ASSSLGQGAPGYT